Following are 9 T cell receptor beta chains from one sample sequenced in a study of post-analysis software for immune sequencing data. Study-wide results and limits: A few TRBV segments appeared more often in patients than in controls, and TRBV5-6, TRBV5-1 and TRBV20-1 were among these.

Carried by the TCR beta cDNA libraries were unique molecular identifiers. Each CDR3 protein gets one entry after TCRdb re-called the PCR reads with MiXCR. The table records roughly 670,000 distinct CDR3 sequences, approximately 59% of them present only once. The antigens for these receptors are not known. Sequencing was carried out using blood. The receptors stem from a girl between 2 and 10 years old with multiple sclerosis.

This rearrangement joins TRBV30 to TRBJ2-1; D is perhaps TRBD2 (5 bases). This CDR3 has 16 amino acids. In germline, CDR1 is GTSNPN, CDR2 SVGIG (reference sequence). V lost 0 bases and J lost 5, with 17 bases in between. For the CDR3, the DNA is TGTGCCTGGAGTGTAATCCCGGCGGGTTCCAACAATGAGCAGTTCTTC. Translating it yields CAWSVIPAGSNNEQFF.

A single count supports this clonotype. J is TRBJ1-2 and V is TRBV29-1, with 11 bases that match TRBD1. V was clipped by 4 bases and J by 8 bases; unmatched bases: 9. Germline CDR1 SQVTM, CDR2 ANQGSEA. The CDR3 is made up of 14 amino acids. This CDR3 is CSVGPGQGGRGYTF. CDR3 sequence (DNA): TGCAGCGTTGGACCGGGACAGGGGGGTCGGGGCTACACCTTC.

CDR3 in DNA: TGCAGTGCAGGGCGTCGGGGGGAAAAACTGTTTTTT. Amino acids: CSAGRRGEKLFF. V gene TRBV20-1 combines with J gene TRBJ1-4; TRBD1 is a possible D gene (5 bases). The germline V gene encodes CDR1 DFQATT and CDR2 SNEGSKA (reference sequence). The CDR3 loop spans 12 amino acids. V lost 6 bases to trimming and J lost 8 bases, with 13 bases between them.

This clonotype was seen a handful of times. The chain carries TRBV7-9 and TRBJ2-1; unclear D gene. The germline V and J ends were trimmed by 0 bases and 7 bases, with 19 bases remaining between them. Germline CDR1 is SEHNR and CDR2 is FQNEAQ (reference sequence). The CDR3 is 17 amino acids. In nucleotides, the CDR3 is TGTGCCAGCAGCTTAGCGGTGGCGGCCTCGAACTATAATGAGCAGTTCTTC. It codes for CASSLAVAASNYNEQFF. The complete variable domain, with remaining parts taken from reference TRBV7-9 and TRBJ2-1, reads DTGVSQNPRHKITKRGQNVTFRCDPISEHNRLYWYRQTLGQGPEFLTYFQNEAQLEKSRLLSDRFSAERPKGSFSTLEIQRTEQGDSAMYLCASSLAVAASNYNEQFFGPGTRLTVL.

V is TRBV15 and J is TRBJ1-2, with D uncertain. The germline gives CDR1 LNHNV, CDR2 YYDKDF (reference sequence). Deletions cut 0 bases from V and 7 bases from J, with 12 bases between. The CDR3 contains 14 residues. Here the CDR3 DNA reads TGTGCCACCAGCAGAGATGCGGTGCGCCTTGGCTACACCTTC. It codes for CATSRDAVRLGYTF.

The chain combines TRBV3-1 with TRBJ2-7; D unresolved. The germline V gene encodes CDR1 LGHDT and CDR2 YNNKEL (reference sequence). The CDR3 runs to 14 residues. Trimming took off 1 base at V and 2 bases at J, with 9 bases between the two ends. CDR3 DNA: TGTGCCAGCAGCCAAGGCCGGTTCGCCTACGAGCAGTACTTC. Protein: CASSQGRFAYEQYF.

CDR3 sequence: CASSVRSGQGANEQFF. DNA for the CDR3: TGTGCCAGCAGCGTTAGGTCGGGACAGGGGGCCAATGAGCAGTTCTTC. This chain links TRBV9 with TRBJ2-1; 12 bases are shared with TRBD1. The ends lost 2 bases at V and 6 bases at J; junction bases unmatched: 6. Germline CDR1 is SGDLS and CDR2 is YYNGEE. The length of the CDR3 is 16 residues.

This clonotype appeared a single time. This rearrangement joins TRBV3-1 to TRBJ2-2; D is perhaps TRBD1 (5 bases). The germline V gene has CDR1 LGHDT and CDR2 YNNKEL (reference sequence). V lost 4 bases and J lost 3, with 12 bases in between. The CDR3 sequence is 15 residues long. The CDR3 loop is CASSPTRQYTGELFF. The DNA for the CDR3 is TGTGCCAGCAGCCCTACACGACAGTACACCGGGGAGCTGTTTTTT.

This clonotype was recorded a few times. The chain employs TRBV7-9 and TRBJ2-3; 10 bases are shared with TRBD2. Trimming removed 5 bases from V and 5 bases from J; junction bases left unmatched: 7. CDR1 is SEHNR, CDR2 FQNEAQ, per germline (reference sequence). This CDR3 contains 15 residues. The CDR3: CASSHLAGDGDTQYF. The CDR3 nucleotides read TGTGCCAGCAGCCACCTAGCGGGGGACGGAGATACGCAGTATTTT.